The T cell receptor (beta chain) under discussion was sequenced for a study of tumor and adjacent non-tumor tissue in lung cancer. This CDR3 region has 13 residues. Germline CDR1 SGHTA, CDR2 FQGNSA. V lost 2 bases, J lost 4 bases, and 7 bases lay in between. The template was RNA from unsorted bulk tissue. A modified ARM-PCR protocol with three rounds of nested PCR amplified TCRbeta. TCRdb re-derived calls from the multiplex PCR reads in MiXCR, one entry per CDR3 protein. The profile covers some 99,000 distinct CDR3 sequences, with roughly 77% appearing a single time and under 45% taken by the ten largest.

Material for sequencing was lung tumor tissue. The gene calls are TRBV7-2 and TRBJ2-3; no clear D. The clonotype originates from a woman aged 60-70 years with non-small cell lung cancer. The CDR3 DNA sequence: TGTGCCAGCAGCTTACTGGGGTCAGATACGCAGTATTTT. Translating gives CASSLLGSDTQYF.